Each of the 16 T cell receptor beta chains below was sequenced from the same sample in a study of T cell responses to AZD1222 COVID-19 vaccine. The data were produced by immunoSEQ multiplex PCR, yet TCRdb's version contains in-frame clones alone and is incomplete. The sample shows 150,000 to 200,000 clones, almost 95% of them seen only once. The sequenced sample was peripheral blood, obtained on day 0 of AZD1222 vaccination. All receptors derive from an adult in good health.

The CDR3: CASSLAGGSLYNEQFF. CDR3 bases: TGTGCCAGCAGCTTAGCGGGCGGGAGCCTATACAATGAGCAGTTCTTC. The chain combines TRBV7-9 with TRBJ2-1; TRBD2 matches at 7 bases. Germline CDR1 SEHNR, CDR2 FQNEAQ (reference sequence). The CDR3 has 16 amino acids. Losses at the gene ends were 0 bases for V and 4 bases for J; bases not matched to a gene: 6.

The rearrangement joins TRBV7-2 to TRBJ1-1; maybe TRBD1 (5 bases). Germline values: CDR1 SGHTA, CDR2 FQGNSA. The CDR3 runs 13 residues. The ends were cut back, 2 bases at V and 5 bases at J, with 9 bases in the middle. DNA for the CDR3: TGTGCCAGCAGCTTACACCAGGGAACTGAAGCTTTCTTT. It encodes CASSLHQGTEAFF.

This rearrangement joins TRBV2 to TRBJ1-2; TRBD1 matches at 9 bases. Germline loops: CDR1 SNHLY, CDR2 FYNNEI. V was pared by 5 bases and J by 2 bases, with 3 bases of the junction left unmatched. The CDR3 covers 14 residues. CDR3 DNA: TGTGCCAGCAGTATGGACAGGGGCAACTATGGCTACACCTTC. Amino acid sequence: CASSMDRGNYGYTF.

The chain joins TRBV14 to TRBJ2-1; 14 bases match TRBD2. Germline V gene data show CDR1 as SGHDN and CDR2 as FVKESK. The CDR3 is 18 amino acids. The junction had 11 bases not matched to a gene; V was cut back by 2 bases and J by 8 bases. CDR3 loop: CASSQKVPGLAGVDEQFF. The CDR3 nucleotides are TGTGCCAGCAGCCAAAAGGTTCCGGGACTAGCGGGAGTCGATGAGCAGTTCTTC. Together with reference TRBV14 and TRBJ2-1, the CDR3 gives the full variable domain: EAGVTQFPSHSVIEKGQTVTLRCDPISGHDNLYWYRRVMGKEIKFLLHFVKESKQDESGMPNNRFLAERTGGTYSTLKVQPAELEDSGVYFCASSQKVPGLAGVDEQFFGPGTRLTVL.

The chain recombines TRBV7-6 with TRBJ2-6; the D is unclear. The CDR3 consists of 16 residues. V was shortened by 4 bases and J by 0 bases, with 10 bases between the two germline ends. Germline assignment: CDR1 SGHVS and CDR2 FNYEAQ. CDR3 in DNA: TGTGCCAGCAGCTCTCGGGCACACTCTGGGGCCAACGTCCTGACTTTC. It is translated as CASSSRAHSGANVLTF.

The V call is TRBV18, the J call TRBJ2-1, with a weak D call TRBD2 (6 bases). The V end lost 3 bases, the J end lost 6 bases, and 15 bases lay between the germline ends. Germline CDR1 reads KGHSH; CDR2 reads LQKENI. The CDR3 length is 15 residues. CDR3 loop: CASSPLSGVGNEQFF. CDR3 nucleotides: TGTGCCAGCTCACCCCTTTCGGGAGTAGGCAATGAGCAGTTCTTC.

This sequence joins TRBV5-4 and TRBJ1-2; D perhaps matches TRBD1 (5 bases). This CDR3 is built from 12 residues. Germline V gives CDR1 SGHNT, CDR2 YYREEE (reference sequence). The V gene lost 4 bases and the J gene lost 5 bases, with 9 bases spanning the gap. The CDR3 region is CASSADSYGYTF. The CDR3 DNA sequence: TGTGCCAGCAGCGCCGACAGTTATGGCTACACCTTC.

This rearrangement joins TRBV6-5 to TRBJ2-1, with 7 positions matching TRBD2. Germline V gene data show CDR1 as MNHEY and CDR2 as SVGAGI. This CDR3 comprises 14 residues. With 9 bases clipped from V and 1 base from J, the junction kept 6 bases outside the gene matches. The CDR3 DNA reads TGTGCCAGTAGGGGACTAACTTCCTACAATGAGCAGTTCTTC. This gives the protein CASRGLTSYNEQFF.

The CDR3: CASSQLGRTSEDEQYF. The CDR3 coding sequence is TGCGCCAGCAGCCAACTCGGGAGGACGAGCGAGGACGAGCAGTACTTC. The J gene is TRBJ2-7, the V gene TRBV4-3; 7 bases fit TRBD2. The germline gives CDR1 LGHNA, CDR2 YSLEER. Unmatched junction bases numbered 12, after V lost 2 bases and J lost 5 bases. There are 16 residues in the CDR3.

This clone was picked up a small number of times. The chain has TRBV5-4 and TRBJ1-1, with D perhaps TRBD1 (5 bases). Trimming removed 0 bases at V and 5 bases at J, with 14 bases between. Germline lookup yields CDR1 SGHNT and CDR2 YYREEE (reference sequence). This CDR3 is 15 amino acids long. The CDR3 bases are TGTGCCAGCAGCTTGGGGGCGGGGCCGAGTACTGAAGCTTTCTTT. Translating gives CASSLGAGPSTEAFF.

The chain carries TRBV28 and TRBJ1-3; D not resolved. Germline V gives CDR1 MDHEN, CDR2 SYDVKM. Trimming left V 3 bases short and J 2 bases short, with 8 bases between. The CDR3 sequence is 14 residues long. Written as DNA, the CDR3 is TGTGCCAGCAGTTTCGAAGGGCCTGGAAACACCATATATTTT. Protein sequence: CASSFEGPGNTIYF.

The gene calls are TRBV5-6 and TRBJ2-7; D remains unclear. Germline lookup yields CDR1 SGHDT and CDR2 YYEEEE. The CDR3 runs to 14 residues. Trimming cost V 0 bases and J 1 base, with 8 bases left between them. This CDR3 is CASSLGPDSYEQYF. CDR3 bases: TGTGCCAGCAGCTTGGGTCCAGATTCCTACGAGCAGTACTTC.

This chain links TRBV12-3 or TRBV12-4 with TRBJ2-2; D gene unclear. Trimming took 1 base from V and 1 from J, leaving 1 base between them. The CDR3 contains 13 residues. The CDR3 reads CASSLGNTGELFF. The CDR3 DNA is TGTGCCAGCAGTTTAGGGAACACCGGGGAGCTGTTTTTT.

V usage is TRBV5-4 and J usage is TRBJ2-7; D is possibly TRBD1 or TRBD2 (5 bases each). From germline, CDR1 is SGHNT and CDR2 YYREEE (reference sequence). The V and J ends lost 6 bases and 0 bases respectively, with 10 bases between them. This CDR3 has 13 amino acids. The CDR3 spells CASTWGPSYEQYF. The CDR3 DNA sequence: TGTGCCAGCACCTGGGGACCCTCCTACGAGCAGTACTTC.

Only one count was recorded for this clone. CDR3 residues: CASSSGYTEAFF. The CDR3 DNA reads TGTGCCAGCAGCTCAGGGTACACTGAAGCTTTCTTT. This chain uses TRBV5-4 with TRBJ1-1; possibly TRBD1 for D (5 bases). The germline V gene encodes CDR1 SGHNT and CDR2 YYREEE (reference sequence). Trimming stripped 3 bases from V and 3 bases from J, with 6 bases between. This CDR3 spans 12 amino acids.

The genes are TRBV28 and TRBJ1-2; D not resolved. V dropped 2 bases and J dropped 2 bases, with 9 bases sitting between them. The CDR3 runs to 14 residues. Germline CDR1 and CDR2: MDHEN and SYDVKM. The CDR3 spells CASSLRGRNYGYTF. The CDR3 region has the DNA TGTGCCAGCAGTTTACGGGGTAGGAACTATGGCTACACCTTC.